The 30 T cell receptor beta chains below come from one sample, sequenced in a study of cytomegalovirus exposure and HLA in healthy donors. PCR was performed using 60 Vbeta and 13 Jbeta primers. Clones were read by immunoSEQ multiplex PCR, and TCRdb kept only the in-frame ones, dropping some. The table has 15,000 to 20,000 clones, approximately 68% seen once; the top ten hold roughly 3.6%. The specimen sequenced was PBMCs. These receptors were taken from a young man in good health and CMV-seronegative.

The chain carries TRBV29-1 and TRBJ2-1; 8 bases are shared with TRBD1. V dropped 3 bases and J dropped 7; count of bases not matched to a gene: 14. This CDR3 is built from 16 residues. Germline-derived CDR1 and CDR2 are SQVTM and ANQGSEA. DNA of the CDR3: TGCAGCGTTGAGGGATTTAGGACAGGGTCCCCTAATGAGCAGTTCTTC. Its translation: CSVEGFRTGSPNEQFF.

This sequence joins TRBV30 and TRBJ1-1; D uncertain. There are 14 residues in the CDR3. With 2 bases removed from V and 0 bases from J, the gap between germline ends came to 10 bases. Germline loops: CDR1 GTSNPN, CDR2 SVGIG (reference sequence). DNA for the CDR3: TGTGCCTGGAGTTTTTGGCAGGTGAACACTGAAGCTTTCTTT. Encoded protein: CAWSFWQVNTEAFF.

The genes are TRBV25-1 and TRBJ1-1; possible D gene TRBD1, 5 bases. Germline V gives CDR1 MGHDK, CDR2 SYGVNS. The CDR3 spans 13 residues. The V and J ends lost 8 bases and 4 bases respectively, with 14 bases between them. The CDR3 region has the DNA TGTGCCAGCGGGGCCGGGTCTTTCACTGAAGCTTTCTTT. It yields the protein CASGAGSFTEAFF.

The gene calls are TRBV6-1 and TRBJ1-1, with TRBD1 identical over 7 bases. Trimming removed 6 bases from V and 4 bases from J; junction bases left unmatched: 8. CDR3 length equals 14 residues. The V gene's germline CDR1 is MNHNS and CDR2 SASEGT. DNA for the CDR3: TGTGCCAGCAGCCACTGGGGGGACAGCACTGAAGCTTTCTTT. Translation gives CASSHWGDSTEAFF.

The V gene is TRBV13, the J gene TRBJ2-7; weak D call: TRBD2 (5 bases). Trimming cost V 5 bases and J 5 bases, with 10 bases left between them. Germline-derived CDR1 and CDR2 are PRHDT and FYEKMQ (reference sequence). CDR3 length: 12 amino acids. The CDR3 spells CASSGGYNEQYF. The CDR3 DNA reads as TGTGCCAGCAGCGGCGGGTACAACGAGCAGTACTTC.

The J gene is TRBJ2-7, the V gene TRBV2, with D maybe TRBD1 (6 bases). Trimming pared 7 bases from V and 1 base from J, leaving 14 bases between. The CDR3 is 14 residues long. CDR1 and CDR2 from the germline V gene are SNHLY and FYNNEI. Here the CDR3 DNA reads TGTGCCAGCAACGCCGGACAGCAGTCCTACGAGCAGTACTTC. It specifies CASNAGQQSYEQYF.

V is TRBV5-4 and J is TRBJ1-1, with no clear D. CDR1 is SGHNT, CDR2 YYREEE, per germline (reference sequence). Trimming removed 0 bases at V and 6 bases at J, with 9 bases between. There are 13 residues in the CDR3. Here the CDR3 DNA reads TGTGCCAGCAGCTTGGACCGGGTTGCTGAAGCTTTCTTT. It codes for CASSLDRVAEAFF.

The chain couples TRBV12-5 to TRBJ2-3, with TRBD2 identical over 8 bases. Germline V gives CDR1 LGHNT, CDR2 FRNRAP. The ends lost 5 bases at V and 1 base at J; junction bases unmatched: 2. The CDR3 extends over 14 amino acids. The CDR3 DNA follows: TGTGCTAGTGGTCGAGCGGGAGGCACAGATACGCAGTATTTT. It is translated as CASGRAGGTDTQYF. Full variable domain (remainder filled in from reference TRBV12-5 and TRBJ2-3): DARVTQTPRHKVTEMGQEVTMRCQPILGHNTVFWYRQTMMQGLELLAYFRNRAPLDDSGMPKDRFSAEMPDATLATLKIQPSEPRDSAVYFCASGRAGGTDTQYFGPGTRLTVL.

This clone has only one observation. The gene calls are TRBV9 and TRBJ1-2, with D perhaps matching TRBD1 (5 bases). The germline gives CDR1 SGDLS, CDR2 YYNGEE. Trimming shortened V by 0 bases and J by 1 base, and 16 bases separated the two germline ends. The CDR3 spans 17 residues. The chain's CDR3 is CASSVGGWQGLNYGYTF. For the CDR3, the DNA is TGTGCCAGCAGCGTAGGTGGATGGCAGGGTCTTAACTATGGCTACACCTTC. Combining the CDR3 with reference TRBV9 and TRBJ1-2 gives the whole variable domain DSGVTQTPKHLITATGQRVTLRCSPRSGDLSVYWYQQSLDQGLQFLIQYYNGEERAKGNILERFSAQQFPDLHSELNLSSLELGDSALYFCASSVGGWQGLNYGYTFGSGTRLTVV.

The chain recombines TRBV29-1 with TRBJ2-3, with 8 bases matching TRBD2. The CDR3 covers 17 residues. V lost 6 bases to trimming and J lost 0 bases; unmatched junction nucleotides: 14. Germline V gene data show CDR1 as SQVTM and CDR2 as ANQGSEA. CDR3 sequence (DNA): TGCAGCGTGCTACGGTGGACGGGAGGGTTAAGCACAGATACGCAGTATTTT. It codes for CSVLRWTGGLSTDTQYF.

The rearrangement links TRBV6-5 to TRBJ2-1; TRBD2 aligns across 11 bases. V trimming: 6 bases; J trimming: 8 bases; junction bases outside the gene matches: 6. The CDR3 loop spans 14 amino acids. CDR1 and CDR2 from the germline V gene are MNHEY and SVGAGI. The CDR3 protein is CASSVAGGPYEQFF. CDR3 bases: TGTGCCAGCAGCGTAGCGGGGGGGCCCTATGAGCAGTTCTTC.

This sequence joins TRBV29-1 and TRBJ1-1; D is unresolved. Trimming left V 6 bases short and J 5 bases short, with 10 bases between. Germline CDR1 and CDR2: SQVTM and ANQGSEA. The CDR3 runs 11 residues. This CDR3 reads CSVELRTEAFF. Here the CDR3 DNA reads TGCAGCGTGGAGTTAAGGACTGAAGCTTTCTTT.

CDR3 in amino acids: CAWREGGQPQHF. DNA for the CDR3: TGTGCCTGGAGGGAGGGCGGTCAGCCCCAGCATTTT. The chain joins TRBV30 to TRBJ1-5; D not certain. The CDR3 is made up of 12 amino acids. Germline values: CDR1 GTSNPN, CDR2 SVGIG (reference sequence). The V end was cut by 3 bases, the J end by 6 bases, with 9 bases between.

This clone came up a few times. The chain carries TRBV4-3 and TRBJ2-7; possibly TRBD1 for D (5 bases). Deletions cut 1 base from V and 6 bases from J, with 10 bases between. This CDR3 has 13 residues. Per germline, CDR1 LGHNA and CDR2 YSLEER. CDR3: CASSQGRGSEQYF. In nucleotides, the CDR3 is TGCGCCAGCAGCCAAGGTAGGGGTAGCGAGCAGTACTTC.

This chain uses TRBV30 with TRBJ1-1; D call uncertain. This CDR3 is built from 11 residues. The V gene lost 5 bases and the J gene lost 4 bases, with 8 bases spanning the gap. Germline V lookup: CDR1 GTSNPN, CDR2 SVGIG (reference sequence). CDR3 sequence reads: CAWGLSTEAFF. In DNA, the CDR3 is TGTGCCTGGGGCCTTTCCACTGAAGCTTTCTTT.

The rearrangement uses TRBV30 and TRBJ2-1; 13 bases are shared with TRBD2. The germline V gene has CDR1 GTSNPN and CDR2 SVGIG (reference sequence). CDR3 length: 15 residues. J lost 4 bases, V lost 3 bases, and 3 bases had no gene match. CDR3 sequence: CAWRGLAGVYNEQFF. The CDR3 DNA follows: TGTGCCTGGAGAGGACTAGCGGGGGTATACAATGAGCAGTTCTTC.

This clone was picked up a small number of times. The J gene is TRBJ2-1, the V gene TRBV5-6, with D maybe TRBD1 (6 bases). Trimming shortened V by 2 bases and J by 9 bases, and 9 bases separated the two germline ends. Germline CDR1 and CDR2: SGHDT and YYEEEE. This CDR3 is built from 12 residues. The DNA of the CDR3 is TGTGCCAGCAGCTTCAGGGGATTTGAGCAGTTCTTC. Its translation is CASSFRGFEQFF.

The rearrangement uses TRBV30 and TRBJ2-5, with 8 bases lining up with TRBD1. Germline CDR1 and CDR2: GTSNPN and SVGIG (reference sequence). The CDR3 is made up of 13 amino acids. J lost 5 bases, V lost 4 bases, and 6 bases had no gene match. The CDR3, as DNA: TGTGCCTGGACAGGGGGCGGAAGGGAGACCCAGTACTTC. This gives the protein CAWTGGGRETQYF.

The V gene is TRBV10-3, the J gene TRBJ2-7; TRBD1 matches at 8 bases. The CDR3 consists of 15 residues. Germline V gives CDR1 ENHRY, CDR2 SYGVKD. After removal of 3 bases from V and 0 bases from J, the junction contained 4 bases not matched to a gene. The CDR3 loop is CAISDPDRVSYEQYF. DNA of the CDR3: TGTGCCATCAGTGACCCGGACAGGGTCTCCTACGAGCAGTACTTC.

This chain's CDR3 is CASDIRDRGSNQPQHF. Written as DNA, the CDR3 is TGTGCCAGCGACATTAGAGACAGGGGTAGCAATCAGCCCCAGCATTTT. The chain carries TRBV2 and TRBJ1-5, with 8 bases matching TRBD1. Germline CDR1 reads SNHLY; CDR2 reads FYNNEI. The CDR3 length is 16 residues. Trimming cost V 8 bases and J 0 bases; bases outside gene matches: 9.

The CDR3 sequence is CASSLEGRGEGYGYTF. CDR3 sequence (DNA): TGCGCCAGCAGCTTGGAAGGCAGGGGAGAGGGATACGGCTACACCTTC. The rearrangement links TRBV5-1 to TRBJ1-2; the D gene is possibly TRBD1 (6 bases). Germline V gene lookup returns CDR1 SGHRS and CDR2 YFSETQ. The length of the CDR3 is 16 residues. The V end lost 0 bases, the J end lost 8 bases, and 20 bases lay between the germline ends.

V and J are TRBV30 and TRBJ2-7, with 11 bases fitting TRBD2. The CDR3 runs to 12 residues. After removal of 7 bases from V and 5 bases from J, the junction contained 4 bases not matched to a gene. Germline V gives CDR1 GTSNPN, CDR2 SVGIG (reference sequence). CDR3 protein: CAFSGGAHEQYF. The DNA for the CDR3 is TGTGCCTTTAGCGGGGGGGCCCACGAGCAGTACTTC.

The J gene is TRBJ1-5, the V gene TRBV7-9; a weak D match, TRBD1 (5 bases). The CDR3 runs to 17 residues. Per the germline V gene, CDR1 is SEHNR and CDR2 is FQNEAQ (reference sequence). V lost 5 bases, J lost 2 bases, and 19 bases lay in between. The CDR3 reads CASSALWESGGNQPQHF. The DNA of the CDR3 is TGTGCCAGCAGCGCCCTTTGGGAGTCGGGGGGCAATCAGCCCCAGCATTTT.

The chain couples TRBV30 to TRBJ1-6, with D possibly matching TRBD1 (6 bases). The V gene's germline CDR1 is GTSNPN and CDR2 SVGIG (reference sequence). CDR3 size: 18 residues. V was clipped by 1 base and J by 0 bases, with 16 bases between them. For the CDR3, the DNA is TGTGCCTGGAGTGGGGACACACCATGGAGCTCCTATAATTCACCCCTCCACTTT. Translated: CAWSGDTPWSSYNSPLHF. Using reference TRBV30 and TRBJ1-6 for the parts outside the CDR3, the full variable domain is SQTIHQWPATLVQPVGSPLSLECTVEGTSNPNLYWYRQAAGRGLQLLFYSVGIGQISSEVPQNLSASRPQDRQFILSSKKLLLSDSGFYLCAWSGDTPWSSYNSPLHFGNGTRLTVT.

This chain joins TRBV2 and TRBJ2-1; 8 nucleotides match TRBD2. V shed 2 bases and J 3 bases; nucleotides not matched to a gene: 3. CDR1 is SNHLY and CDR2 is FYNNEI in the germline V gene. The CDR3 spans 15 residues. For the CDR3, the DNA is TGTGCCAGCAGTGAACCGGGACTAGGCTACAATGAGCAGTTCTTC. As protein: CASSEPGLGYNEQFF.

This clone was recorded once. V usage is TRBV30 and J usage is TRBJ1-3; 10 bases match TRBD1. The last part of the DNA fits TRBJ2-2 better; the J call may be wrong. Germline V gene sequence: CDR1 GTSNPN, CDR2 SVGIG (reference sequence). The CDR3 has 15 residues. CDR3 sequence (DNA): TGTGCCTGGAGGGGAGGGGACAGGGGAACCGGGGAGCTGTTTTTT. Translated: CAWRGGDRGTGELFF.

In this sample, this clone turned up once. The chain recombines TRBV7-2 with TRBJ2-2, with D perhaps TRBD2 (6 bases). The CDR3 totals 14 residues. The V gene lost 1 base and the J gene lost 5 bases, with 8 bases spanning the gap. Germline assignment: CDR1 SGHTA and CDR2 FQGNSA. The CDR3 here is CASSLVRGTGELFF. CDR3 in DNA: TGTGCCAGCAGCTTAGTCCGGGGGACCGGGGAGCTGTTTTTT.

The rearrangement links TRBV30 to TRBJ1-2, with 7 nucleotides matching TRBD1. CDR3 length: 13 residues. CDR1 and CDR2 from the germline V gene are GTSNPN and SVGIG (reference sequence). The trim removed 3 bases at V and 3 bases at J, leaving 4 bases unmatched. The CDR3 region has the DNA TGTGCCTGGAGCGTCACAGGGGACTATGGCTACACCTTC. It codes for CAWSVTGDYGYTF.

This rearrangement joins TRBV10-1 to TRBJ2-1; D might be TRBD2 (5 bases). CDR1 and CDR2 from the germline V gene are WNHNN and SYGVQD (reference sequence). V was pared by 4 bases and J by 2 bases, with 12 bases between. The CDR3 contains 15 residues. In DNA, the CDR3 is TGCGCCAGCAGTGGTGAGGGATTTGCCTACAATGAGCAGTTCTTC. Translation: CASSGEGFAYNEQFF.

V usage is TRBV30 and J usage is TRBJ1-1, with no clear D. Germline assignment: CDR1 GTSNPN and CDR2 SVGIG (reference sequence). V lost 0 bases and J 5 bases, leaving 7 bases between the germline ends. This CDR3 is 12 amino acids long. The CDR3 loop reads CAWSVSSTEAFF. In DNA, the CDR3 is TGTGCCTGGAGTGTATCCAGTACTGAAGCTTTCTTT.